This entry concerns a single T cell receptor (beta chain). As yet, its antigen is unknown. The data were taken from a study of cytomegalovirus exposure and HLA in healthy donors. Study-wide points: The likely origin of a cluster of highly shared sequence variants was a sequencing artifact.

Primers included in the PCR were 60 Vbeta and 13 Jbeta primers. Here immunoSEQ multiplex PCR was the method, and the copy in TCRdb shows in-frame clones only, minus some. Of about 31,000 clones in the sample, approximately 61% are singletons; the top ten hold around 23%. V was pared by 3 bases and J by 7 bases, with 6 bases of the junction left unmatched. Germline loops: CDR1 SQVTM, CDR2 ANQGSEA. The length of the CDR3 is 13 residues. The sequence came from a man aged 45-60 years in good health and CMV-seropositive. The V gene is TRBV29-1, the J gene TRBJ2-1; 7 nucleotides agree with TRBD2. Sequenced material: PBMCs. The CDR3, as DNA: TGCAGCGTTGAGGCCGGGACTACTAATGAGCAGTTCTTC. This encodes CSVEAGTTNEQFF.